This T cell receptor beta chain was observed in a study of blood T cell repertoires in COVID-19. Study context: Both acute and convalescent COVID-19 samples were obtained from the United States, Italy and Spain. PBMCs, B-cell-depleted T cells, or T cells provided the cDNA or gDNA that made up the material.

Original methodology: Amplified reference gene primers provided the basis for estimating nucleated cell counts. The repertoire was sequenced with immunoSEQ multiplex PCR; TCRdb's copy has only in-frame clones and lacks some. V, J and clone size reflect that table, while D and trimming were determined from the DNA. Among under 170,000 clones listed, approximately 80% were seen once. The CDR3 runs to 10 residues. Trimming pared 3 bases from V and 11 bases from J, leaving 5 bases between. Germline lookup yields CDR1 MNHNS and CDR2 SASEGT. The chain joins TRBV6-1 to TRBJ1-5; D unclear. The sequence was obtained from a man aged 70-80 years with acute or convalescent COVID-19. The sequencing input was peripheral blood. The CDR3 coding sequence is TGTGCCAGCAGTGACGAGTCCCAGCATTTT. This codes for CASSDESQHF.